These 16 T cell receptor beta chains were sequenced from one sample in a study of control samples from healthy donors and cancer patients. TCRdb's copy holds only in-frame clones and misses some; the assay was immunoSEQ multiplex PCR. The sample lists about 150,000 clones, around 86% occurring once. Sequences were obtained from blood. These receptors were collected from a man aged 30-40 years in good health.

This clone was found once. The chain has TRBV2 and TRBJ2-1; D gene unclear. Trimming left V 1 base short and J 9 bases short, with 13 bases between. The CDR3 loop spans 14 amino acids. Germline V CDR1 and CDR2: SNHLY, FYNNEI. As DNA, the CDR3 is TGTGCCAGCAGTGAAGGGCCCTTTTCCAGTGAGCAGTTCTTC. It is translated as CASSEGPFSSEQFF.

This clone was recorded once. The CDR3 region is CASSPDGSPTDTQYF. The CDR3 DNA reads as TGTGCCAGCAGCCCGGACGGAAGCCCCACAGATACGCAGTATTTT. This chain links TRBV14 with TRBJ2-3; D is unresolved. This CDR3 has 15 amino acids. The V gene lost 4 bases and the J gene lost 2 bases, with 13 bases spanning the gap. Germline-derived CDR1 and CDR2 are SGHDN and FVKESK.

The V and J genes are TRBV6-2 or TRBV6-3 and TRBJ1-1; D remains unclear. This CDR3 spans 13 amino acids. CDR1 is MNHEY and CDR2 is SVGEGT in the germline V gene. The V and J ends lost 2 bases and 1 base respectively, with 5 bases between them. The CDR3 nucleotides read TGTGCCAGCAGTTACAATAAGAACACTGAAGCTTTCTTT. Translated, it gives CASSYNKNTEAFF.

This sequence joins TRBV5-6 and TRBJ2-1; TRBD2 might be the D (6 bases). This CDR3 comprises 12 residues. Germline V lookup: CDR1 SGHDT, CDR2 YYEEEE. V was trimmed by 10 bases and J by 7 bases, leaving 15 bases between them. The CDR3 protein is CAGSLRGNEQFF. CDR3 DNA sequence: TGTGCCGGATCCCTCCGGGGGAATGAGCAGTTCTTC.

V and J are TRBV20-1 and TRBJ2-5, with no clear D. V was trimmed by 4 bases and J by 3 bases, leaving 6 bases between them. CDR1 is DFQATT, CDR2 SNEGSKA, per germline (reference sequence). The length of the CDR3 is 11 residues. Here the CDR3 reads CSAMREETQYF. The CDR3 DNA is TGCAGTGCTATGAGAGAAGAGACCCAGTACTTC.

The chain is built from TRBV30 and TRBJ1-3, with D perhaps matching TRBD1 (5 bases). In germline, CDR1 is GTSNPN, CDR2 SVGIG (reference sequence). Trimming removed 3 bases at V and 4 bases at J, with 10 bases between. This CDR3 is 13 amino acids long. CDR3 region: CAWSAGTGNTIYF. DNA for the CDR3: TGTGCCTGGAGCGCCGGGACCGGAAACACCATATATTTT.

Note on this clone: The sample has other DNA sequences that encode this CDR3 too. V and J are TRBV7-2 and TRBJ1-1, with unresolved D. Looked up from germline, CDR1 is SGHTA and CDR2 is FQGNSA. The V end lost 4 bases, the J end lost 1 base, and 4 bases lay between the germline ends. There are 12 residues in the CDR3. CDR3 region: CASSSSNTEAFF. The CDR3 DNA sequence: TGTGCCAGCAGCTCGTCGAACACTGAAGCTTTCTTT.

J is TRBJ2-1 and V is TRBV6-2 or TRBV6-3; weak D call: TRBD2 (5 bases). Trimming cost V 0 bases and J 4 bases, with 10 bases left between them. Germline V lookup: CDR1 MNHEY, CDR2 SVGEGT. The CDR3 has 15 residues. In DNA, the CDR3 is TGTGCCAGCAGTTACTCGCGCGGGCCGTACAATGAGCAGTTCTTC. Translating gives CASSYSRGPYNEQFF.

This chain uses TRBV5-5 with TRBJ2-1, with a weak D call TRBD1 (6 bases). CDR1 and CDR2 (germline): SGHKS, YYEKEE (reference sequence). With 0 bases removed from V and 0 bases from J, the gap between germline ends came to 7 bases. The CDR3 sequence is 15 residues long. This CDR3 is CASSLGGGSYNEQFF. DNA for the CDR3: TGTGCCAGCAGCTTGGGAGGGGGCTCCTACAATGAGCAGTTCTTC.

This clone was found once. This chain uses TRBV6-4 with TRBJ2-1; 7 bases match TRBD2. The CDR3 consists of 16 residues. CDR1 is MRHNA and CDR2 is SNTAGT in the germline V gene. Losses at the gene ends were 3 bases for V and 3 bases for J; bases not matched to a gene: 8. CDR3 amino acids: CASSEQPGGHYNEQFF. For the CDR3, the DNA is TGTGCCAGCAGTGAACAGCCGGGGGGTCACTACAATGAGCAGTTCTTC.

The chain links TRBV27 to TRBJ2-7, with D tentatively TRBD1 (6 bases). Germline V gene lookup returns CDR1 MNHEY and CDR2 SMNVEV (reference sequence). V was trimmed by 7 bases and J by 2 bases, leaving 12 bases between them. The CDR3 loop spans 13 amino acids. The CDR3 spells CASMATGTYEQYF. CDR3 in DNA: TGTGCCAGCATGGCGACAGGAACCTACGAGCAGTACTTC.

This clone was seen just once. The chain uses TRBV7-9 and TRBJ1-5; 10 bases map to TRBD1. The germline gives CDR1 SEHNR, CDR2 FQNEAQ (reference sequence). The trim removed 4 bases at V and 1 base at J, leaving 10 bases unmatched. This CDR3 has 18 amino acids. CDR3 sequence reads: CASSSPGTGVTSNQPQHF. For the CDR3, the DNA is TGTGCCAGCAGCTCGCCCGGGACAGGGGTTACGAGCAATCAGCCCCAGCATTTT.

This chain joins TRBV11-2 and TRBJ1-2; D gene uncertain. Trimming removed 1 base at V and 8 bases at J, with 5 bases between. The germline V gene encodes CDR1 SGHAT and CDR2 FQNNGV. This CDR3 contains 11 residues. The CDR3 spells CASSLGEGYTF. CDR3 nucleotides: TGTGCCAGCAGCTTAGGGGAAGGCTACACCTTC.

This clone is a singleton in its sample. This chain uses TRBV9 with TRBJ2-1; maybe TRBD1 (5 bases). V dropped 0 bases and J dropped 4 bases, with 11 bases sitting between them. This CDR3 spans 15 amino acids. Per germline, CDR1 SGDLS and CDR2 YYNGEE. The chain's CDR3 is CASSVDGQIYNEQFF. The CDR3 DNA reads as TGTGCCAGCAGCGTAGATGGACAAATTTACAATGAGCAGTTCTTC.

V and J are TRBV18 and TRBJ1-1; TRBD1 is a possible D gene (6 bases). This CDR3 region has 15 residues. Per germline, CDR1 KGHSH and CDR2 LQKENI. Trimming pared 5 bases from V and 5 bases from J, leaving 18 bases between. CDR3 region: CASSSSTGWQTEAFF. The CDR3 DNA is TGTGCCAGCTCATCTTCTACAGGGTGGCAGACTGAAGCTTTCTTT.

The rearrangement uses TRBV6-5 and TRBJ2-7, with D tentatively TRBD2 (6 bases). V was cut by 6 bases and J by 5 bases, with 8 bases left in between. Germline-derived CDR1 and CDR2 are MNHEY and SVGAGI. This CDR3 spans 11 amino acids. The CDR3 region is CASSRRDEQYF. CDR3 in DNA: TGTGCCAGCAGCAGGAGGGACGAGCAGTACTTC.